One and the same sample provided the 17 T cell receptor beta chains below, sequenced in a study of regulatory T cells in long-lasting Graves disease. Arm-PCR of CDR3 regions and iRepertoire HTBI primers were used to build TCR beta libraries. TCRdb itself ran the multiplex PCR reads through MiXCR, one entry per CDR3 protein. The sample carries around 250,000 distinct CDR3 sequences, 20% to 25% recorded once. Time point specified: newly diagnosed GD, antithyroid drugs for less than 3 months. With RNA extracted from PBMCs as input, the TCR library was made. Sequencing was performed on peripheral blood mononuclear cells (PBMCs), taken at new diagnosis, from a patient treated with antithyroid drugs. The receptors here all came from a female donor with Graves disease.

The CDR3 sequence is CASSPNPQPQHF. CDR3 coding DNA: TGTGCCAGCAGTCCGAACCCCCAGCCCCAGCATTTT. V and J are TRBV28 and TRBJ1-5; D unresolved. Germline values: CDR1 MDHEN, CDR2 SYDVKM. This CDR3 is built from 12 residues. V was shortened by 5 bases and J by 7 bases, with 9 bases between the two germline ends.

In the case of this clonotype: A much larger clone lies one base from this, so it may be a read error. The chain has TRBV30 and TRBJ1-4, with D possibly matching TRBD1 (6 bases). The CDR3 sequence is 16 residues long. Germline V lookup: CDR1 GTSNPN, CDR2 SVGIG (reference sequence). As DNA, the CDR3 is TGTGCCTGGAGCCCGGGGACGGGGACAACTAATGAAAAACCGTTTTTT. This gives the protein CAWSPGTGTTNEKPFF.

This clonotype was counted once. A much larger clone is a single base away; this may be a read error. The chain is built from TRBV6-5 and TRBJ2-1; no definite D call. Trimming stripped 0 bases from V and 10 bases from J, with 16 bases between. Germline-derived CDR1 and CDR2 are MNHEY and SVGAGI. This CDR3 has 15 residues. The CDR3 sequence is CASSYSRDSLYEQFF. In DNA form, the CDR3 reads TGTGCCAGCAGTTACTCACGAGACTCCCTCTACGAGCAGTTCTTC.

This clonotype was picked up many times. The chain is built from TRBV12-3 or TRBV12-4 and TRBJ1-1; possible D gene TRBD1, 5 bases. CDR3 length: 13 amino acids. Trimming stripped 3 bases from V and 4 bases from J, with 9 bases between. As DNA, the CDR3 is TGTGCCAGCAGTTTTGGGGGGGGCACTGAAGCTTTCTTT. This gives the protein CASSFGGGTEAFF.

The chain combines TRBV4-1 with TRBJ1-5; D gene uncertain. V was pared by 0 bases and J by 1 base, with 7 bases between. The V gene's germline CDR1 is MGHRA and CDR2 YSYEKL. CDR3 size: 15 residues. DNA of the CDR3: TGCGCCAGCAGCCAAGACCCCCAGAGCAATCAGCCCCAGCATTTT. Encoded protein: CASSQDPQSNQPQHF.

This clonotype was recorded many times. The V and J genes are TRBV3-1 and TRBJ2-1; 7 positions agree with TRBD2. Per the germline V gene, CDR1 is LGHDT and CDR2 is YNNKEL (reference sequence). J was trimmed by 8 bases and V by 2 bases; bases with no gene match: 9. This CDR3 comprises 15 residues. The CDR3 DNA is TGTGCCAGCAGCCAATCCCCCGGGGGGTGGTATGAGCAGTTCTTC. Protein sequence: CASSQSPGGWYEQFF.

This clonotype was found many times. This sequence joins TRBV9 and TRBJ2-3; the match to TRBD1 covers 9 bases. The CDR3 extends over 16 amino acids. Looked up from germline, CDR1 is SGDLS and CDR2 is YYNGEE. V lost 3 bases to trimming and J lost 1 base; unmatched junction nucleotides: 6. The CDR3, as DNA: TGTGCCAGCAGCGAGGGGACAGGGATCGGCACAGATACGCAGTATTTT. Its translation is CASSEGTGIGTDTQYF.

This clonotype was seen ten or more times. The gene calls are TRBV20-1 and TRBJ2-5; tentative D call: TRBD2 (6 bases). The CDR3 runs to 13 residues. V shed 7 bases and J shed 3 bases, with 15 bases lying between them. Germline V CDR1 and CDR2: DFQATT, SNEGSKA (reference sequence). CDR3 in amino acids: CSGDPTGEETQYF. DNA of the CDR3: TGCAGTGGCGATCCTACGGGGGAAGAGACCCAGTACTTC.

This clonotype was found many times. This chain joins TRBV5-1 and TRBJ2-7; 7 nucleotides match TRBD1. Germline V gene data show CDR1 as SGHRS and CDR2 as YFSETQ. This CDR3 has 15 amino acids. The V segment lost 0 bases and the J segment 2 bases; nucleotides outside the gene matches: 5. For the CDR3, the DNA is TGCGCCAGCAGCTTGGTAGGGGACAGCACCTACGAGCAGTACTTC. It yields the protein CASSLVGDSTYEQYF.

The V call is TRBV19, the J call TRBJ1-5; TRBD1 matches at 9 bases. The CDR3 has 18 amino acids. From germline, CDR1 is LNHDA and CDR2 SQIVND (reference sequence). With V trimmed by 4 bases and J by 2 bases, 12 bases remained unmatched. The CDR3 DNA sequence: TGTGCCAGTAGTAATACGGGACAGGGAGTTGGGGGCAATCAGCCCCAGCATTTT. It translates to CASSNTGQGVGGNQPQHF.

Note on this clonotype: At one end the junction does not follow the germline gene, possibly because of a read error. The chain employs TRBV7-2 and TRBJ2-1; no definite D call. The end of the DNA fits TRBJ2-5 better, so the J call may be wrong. The germline V gene has CDR1 SGHTA and CDR2 FQGNSA. The CDR3 loop spans 15 amino acids. The CDR3 is CANSLTVGIQETQYF. CDR3 nucleotide sequence: TGTGCCAACAGCTTAACGGTTGGGATCCAAGAGACCCAGTACTTC.

In this sample, this clonotype turned up many times. The chain employs TRBV2 and TRBJ2-5, with D perhaps matching TRBD1 (6 bases). Deletions cut 6 bases from V and 4 bases from J, with 21 bases between. CDR1 is SNHLY, CDR2 FYNNEI, per germline. The CDR3 runs 16 residues. CDR3 in amino acids: CASRNWGQGGIETQYF. CDR3 DNA sequence: TGTGCCAGCAGGAACTGGGGGCAGGGTGGTATAGAGACCCAGTACTTC.

The rearrangement joins TRBV7-2 to TRBJ2-1, with 12 nucleotides matching TRBD2. There are 17 residues in the CDR3. The germline V gene has CDR1 SGHTA and CDR2 FQGNSA. The V and J ends lost 1 base and 15 bases, in that order; junction bases with no gene match: 16. The CDR3 here is CASSLVELAGGPGVGFF. Here the CDR3 DNA reads TGTGCCAGCAGCTTAGTTGAGCTAGCGGGAGGGCCCGGTGTTGGGTTCTTC.

The genes are TRBV9 and TRBJ1-4; a possible D gene is TRBD1 (5 bases). This CDR3 region has 15 residues. Germline values: CDR1 SGDLS, CDR2 YYNGEE. The V gene lost 5 bases and the J gene lost 3 bases, with 14 bases spanning the gap. CDR3 nucleotide sequence: TGTGCCAGCAGTGTCGGGACTAGCCCTAATGAAAAACTGTTTTTT. Translated, it gives CASSVGTSPNEKLFF.

Many counts were recorded for this clonotype. The chain couples TRBV2 to TRBJ2-7, with TRBD2 matching 11 bases. The V and J ends lost 6 bases and 2 bases, in that order; junction bases with no gene match: 3. This CDR3 is built from 14 residues. Germline V gene data show CDR1 as SNHLY and CDR2 as FYNNEI. The CDR3 sequence: CASRKLAGAYEQYF. In DNA form, the CDR3 reads TGTGCCAGCAGGAAACTAGCGGGGGCCTACGAGCAGTACTTC.

At least ten counts were recorded for this clonotype. This chain connects TRBV12-3 or TRBV12-4 to TRBJ2-3; D remains unclear. The CDR3 is 12 residues long. V lost 6 bases and J lost 4, with 8 bases in between. CDR3 in DNA: TGTGCCAGCAGCTCCTATGCAGATACGCAGTATTTT. Translating it yields CASSSYADTQYF.

This clonotype was found many times. The rearrangement uses TRBV6-2 or TRBV6-3 and TRBJ2-6; no clear D gene. Germline CDR1 is MNHEY and CDR2 is SVGEGT. The CDR3 extends over 16 amino acids. The V end was cut by 2 bases, the J end by 2 bases, with 10 bases between. This CDR3 reads CASSYGQPTGANVLTF. The DNA of the CDR3 is TGTGCCAGCAGTTACGGCCAGCCAACTGGGGCCAACGTCCTGACTTTC.